The 18 T cell receptor beta chains below come from one sample, sequenced in a study of regulatory T cells in long-lasting Graves disease (dated by TCRdb to the early 2020s). The sample's time point label, in plain terms: newly diagnosed GD, antithyroid drugs for less than 3 months. For both TCR sequencing and RNA sequencing, RNA was extracted from PBMCs using TRIzol. The protocol used for the library was multiplex PCR. The run used an Illumina HiSeq 4000. iRepertoire HTBI primers and Arm-PCR amplification of CDR3 regions were used to construct TCR beta libraries. Starting from the raw public reads, TCRdb applied fastp trimming at Q25, assembled clones with MiXCR and retained in-frame beta chains. Each entry is one CDR3 protein sequence, shown with its most common DNA and genes. Recorded for this sample are more than 450,000 distinct CDR3 sequences; 15% to 20% of them occurred a single time. Together, the top ten hold 9.5% to 15% of the sample.

The sample also formed part of further work on T cells in Graves' hyperthyroidism and ophthalmopathy.

This sample comprised peripheral blood mononuclear cells (PBMCs), obtained at new diagnosis, from a patient treated with antithyroid drugs. The receptors derive from a man aged 40-55 years with Graves disease. Donor details come from another sample of the same person, matched by shared clones.

This clonotype was observed many times. The chain combines TRBV20-1 with TRBJ1-5; TRBD1 is a possible D gene (6 bases). There are 14 residues in the CDR3. The V and J ends lost 4 bases and 0 bases respectively, with 10 bases between them. CDR1 and CDR2 (germline): DFQATT, SNEGSKA (reference sequence). CDR3 nucleotides: TGCAGTGCTACGTACAGGGATAGCAATCAGCCCCAGCATTTT. Protein: CSATYRDSNQPQHF.

This clonotype appeared many times. CDR3 bases: TGTGCCAGCACTTCAGGGGTGGAGCAGTTCTTC. This gives the protein CASTSGVEQFF. This chain uses TRBV27 with TRBJ2-1; weak D call: TRBD1 (6 bases). The germline gives CDR1 MNHEY, CDR2 SMNVEV (reference sequence). This CDR3 is 11 amino acids long. V was shortened by 7 bases and J by 10 bases, with 11 bases between the two germline ends.

The gene calls are TRBV19 and TRBJ2-7, with TRBD1 matching 9 bases. Germline CDR1 reads LNHDA; CDR2 reads SQIVND (reference sequence). The CDR3 has 15 residues. Losses at the gene ends were 4 bases for V and 5 bases for J; bases not matched to a gene: 9. CDR3 protein: CASSTTGTGLHEQYF. CDR3 sequence (DNA): TGTGCCAGTAGTACAACCGGGACAGGGCTCCACGAGCAGTACTTC.

This clonotype has ten or more counts. The chain has TRBV7-9 and TRBJ2-7; TRBD1 agrees at 7 bases. The CDR3 runs to 15 residues. Germline V gene sequence: CDR1 SEHNR, CDR2 FQNEAQ (reference sequence). Unmatched junction bases numbered 7, after V lost 2 bases and J lost 3 bases. CDR3 loop: CASSLPRDSHYEQYF. CDR3 sequence (DNA): TGTGCCAGCAGCTTACCCCGGGACAGCCACTACGAGCAGTACTTC.

J is TRBJ2-2 and V is TRBV6-5; D not resolved. The CDR3 has 14 amino acids. Trimming took off 2 bases at V and 4 bases at J, with 8 bases between the two ends. Per germline, CDR1 MNHEY and CDR2 SVGAGI. CDR3 region: CASSYGLGTGELFF. The CDR3 DNA sequence: TGTGCCAGCAGTTACGGGTTGGGCACCGGGGAGCTGTTTTTT.

This chain connects TRBV7-9 to TRBJ2-1; D is unclear. This CDR3 contains 15 residues. Germline values: CDR1 SEHNR, CDR2 FQNEAQ (reference sequence). The V end lost 2 bases, the J end lost 5 bases, and 13 bases lay between the germline ends. The CDR3 DNA reads as TGTGCCAGCAGCTTAAAGGCCCGACGTCACAATGAGCAGTTCTTC. This encodes CASSLKARRHNEQFF.

This clonotype was counted ten times or more. J is TRBJ2-1 and V is TRBV24-1, with D tentatively TRBD1 (6 bases). Trimming removed 1 base at V and 5 bases at J, with 8 bases between. Looked up from germline, CDR1 is KGHDR and CDR2 is SFDVKD. The CDR3 is 14 residues long. CDR3 DNA sequence: TGTGCCACCAGTGATTTACAGGGACACAATGAGCAGTTCTTC. Residues: CATSDLQGHNEQFF.

Ten or more counts support this clonotype. The chain links TRBV28 to TRBJ2-2, with TRBD2 as a possible D gene (5 bases). Trimming removed 1 base from V and 1 base from J, with 16 bases in between. Per the germline V gene, CDR1 is MDHEN and CDR2 is SYDVKM. The CDR3 extends over 18 amino acids. The CDR3 nucleotides are TGTGCCAGCAGTTTATACGGTGGAGAACGGGGGAACACCGGGGAGCTGTTTTTT. Translating it yields CASSLYGGERGNTGELFF.

This clonotype was observed many times. The chain uses TRBV2 and TRBJ2-1, with TRBD1 as a possible D gene (6 bases). The CDR3 is made up of 14 amino acids. The germline gives CDR1 SNHLY, CDR2 FYNNEI. V was cut by 3 bases and J by 5 bases, with 11 bases left in between. The DNA for the CDR3 is TGTGCCAGCAGTGATGAAAACAGGGACAATGAGCAGTTCTTC. Translated, it gives CASSDENRDNEQFF.

This clonotype was counted at least ten times. The J gene is TRBJ2-2, the V gene TRBV28; D unresolved. From germline, CDR1 is MDHEN and CDR2 SYDVKM. The CDR3 runs 14 residues. With 7 bases removed from V and 0 bases from J, the gap between germline ends came to 9 bases. CDR3 sequence reads: CASKRDANTGELFF. In nucleotides, the CDR3 is TGTGCCAGCAAGAGAGACGCGAACACCGGGGAGCTGTTTTTT. The full variable domain, completed using reference TRBV28 and TRBJ2-2, is DVKVTQSSRYLVKRTGEKVFLECVQDMDHENMFWYRQDPGLGLRLIYFSYDVKMKEKGDIPEGYSVSREKKERFSLILESASTNQTSMYLCASKRDANTGELFFGEGSRLTVL.

This clonotype was counted only a few times. The rearrangement uses TRBV28 and TRBJ2-4; TRBD2 aligns across 11 bases. CDR3 length equals 16 residues. The junction had 6 bases not matched to a gene; V was cut back by 8 bases and J by 0 bases. From germline, CDR1 is MDHEN and CDR2 SYDVKM. Written as DNA, the CDR3 is TGTGCCAGCGCGATAGCGGGGGGGCTAGCCAAAAACATTCAGTACTTC. It is translated as CASAIAGGLAKNIQYF.

V and J are TRBV6-1 and TRBJ2-1, with TRBD2 matching 9 bases. The CDR3 runs 15 residues. Germline V gene sequence: CDR1 MNHNS, CDR2 SASEGT. J lost 6 bases, V lost 10 bases, and 13 bases had no gene match. In DNA form, the CDR3 reads TGTGCCATCCAAGCTACGGTAGCGGGAGCCAATGAGCAGTTCTTC. Its protein product is CAIQATVAGANEQFF.

This clonotype occurred a few times. A much more abundant neighbour one base away suggests this may be a read error. The chain has TRBV28 and TRBJ2-7, with 13 positions matching TRBD2. Per germline, CDR1 MDHEN and CDR2 SYDVKM. Trimming took 6 bases from V and 7 from J; bases not matched to a gene: 6. This CDR3 has 14 residues. The CDR3 DNA reads TGTGCCAGCAGCGGACTAGCGGGAGCCCAGGAGCAGTACTTC. It codes for CASSGLAGAQEQYF.

For this clonotype: Given a far larger clone just one base away, this is likely a sequencing read error. This chain joins TRBV3-1 and TRBJ2-1; D might be TRBD2 (6 bases). The germline V gene has CDR1 LGHDT and CDR2 YNNKEL (reference sequence). The CDR3 runs 14 residues. V lost 2 bases and J 10 bases, leaving 15 bases between the germline ends. The CDR3 protein is CASSQYQGGYEQFF. Written as DNA, the CDR3 is TGTGCCAGCAGCCAATATCAGGGAGGTTACGAGCAGTTCTTC.

This clonotype occurred many times. The J gene is TRBJ1-5, the V gene TRBV2; 9 bases fit TRBD1. With 6 bases clipped from V and 10 bases from J, the junction kept 13 bases outside the gene matches. The CDR3 runs to 15 residues. Germline CDR1 SNHLY, CDR2 FYNNEI. This chain's CDR3 is CASREQGAALGPQHF. The DNA of the CDR3 is TGTGCCAGCAGAGAACAGGGGGCCGCATTGGGACCCCAGCATTTT. Based on the CDR3 plus reference TRBV2 and TRBJ1-5, the full variable domain is EPEVTQTPSHQVTQMGQEVILRCVPISNHLYFYWYRQILGQKVEFLVSFYNNEISEKSEIFDDQFSVERPDGSNFTLKIRSTKLEDSAMYFCASREQGAALGPQHFGDGTRLSIL.

CDR3 bases: TGTGCCAGCAGTTTCCGTCGACTAGCGGGAGTAGGAGAGACCCAGTACTTC. The encoded protein is CASSFRRLAGVGETQYF. J is TRBJ2-5 and V is TRBV27; 12 nucleotides align to TRBD2. CDR1 is MNHEY, CDR2 SMNVEV, per germline (reference sequence). With V trimmed by 3 bases and J by 4 bases, 9 bases remained unmatched. The CDR3 loop spans 17 amino acids.

This clonotype was counted ten times or more. The chain joins TRBV30 to TRBJ2-2; D not certain. This CDR3 is built from 11 residues. V was pared by 6 bases and J by 7 bases, with 9 bases between. Germline V gene lookup returns CDR1 GTSNPN and CDR2 SVGIG (reference sequence). The DNA of the CDR3 is TGTGCCTGCCCCCTAGGCGGGGAGCTGTTTTTT. Translation gives CACPLGGELFF.

CDR3 sequence reads: CASSRGSGRLDQPQHF. The CDR3 nucleotides read TGTGCCAGTAGTAGGGGATCCGGGAGGCTCGATCAGCCCCAGCATTTT. V gene TRBV19 combines with J gene TRBJ1-5; D remains ambiguous. Per germline, CDR1 LNHDA and CDR2 SQIVND (reference sequence). The CDR3 covers 16 residues. V was cut by 4 bases and J by 5 bases, with 18 bases left in between.